These 24 T cell receptor beta chains were all obtained from the same sample, sequenced in a study of OX40 agonist ivuxolimab in advanced cancers. Here immunoSEQ multiplex PCR was the method, and the copy in TCRdb shows in-frame clones only, minus some. This table holds 87,000 or so clones, about 85% found once. This material consisted of CD4+ or CD8+ T cells sorted from blood, taken in a trial of the OX40 agonist ivuxolimab. The receptors were sampled from an adult with an advanced solid tumor such as melanoma, head and neck, liver or kidney cancer.

V gene TRBV7-2 combines with J gene TRBJ2-7, with D perhaps being TRBD1 or TRBD2 (5 bases each). The germline CDR1 and CDR2 sequences are SGHTA and FQGNSA. The CDR3 is made up of 13 amino acids. V dropped 1 base and J dropped 6 bases, with 10 bases sitting between them. The CDR3 nucleotides are TGTGCCAGCAGCTTAGGAGGGGATCGCGAGCAGTACTTC. It is translated as CASSLGGDREQYF. Together with reference TRBV7-2 and TRBJ2-7, the CDR3 gives the full variable domain: GAGVSQSPSNKVTEKGKDVELRCDPISGHTALYWYRQSLGQGLEFLIYFQGNSAPDKSGLPSDRFSAERTGGSVSTLTIQRTQQEDSAVYLCASSLGGDREQYFGPGTRLTVT.

The chain carries TRBV2 and TRBJ1-5; a weak D match, TRBD1 (6 bases). CDR3 size: 14 residues. The germline CDR1 and CDR2 sequences are SNHLY and FYNNEI. Trimming took 6 bases from V and 2 from J, leaving 11 bases between them. The CDR3 here is CASSLGAGNQPQHF. The CDR3 DNA follows: TGTGCCAGCAGCCTGGGGGCCGGCAATCAGCCCCAGCATTTT.

This chain links TRBV7-9 with TRBJ2-1; 7 nucleotides align to TRBD1. V gave up 4 bases and J gave up 0 bases; unmatched junction bases: 6. This CDR3 region has 16 residues. CDR1 and CDR2 from the germline V gene are SEHNR and FQNEAQ (reference sequence). CDR3 amino acids: CASSSTTGISYNEQFF. In nucleotides, the CDR3 is TGTGCCAGCAGCTCAACGACAGGGATCTCCTACAATGAGCAGTTCTTC. Full variable domain (remainder filled in from reference TRBV7-9 and TRBJ2-1): DTGVSQNPRHKITKRGQNVTFRCDPISEHNRLYWYRQTLGQGPEFLTYFQNEAQLEKSRLLSDRFSAERPKGSFSTLEIQRTEQGDSAMYLCASSSTTGISYNEQFFGPGTRLTVL.

This chain connects TRBV9 to TRBJ2-2; 8 nucleotides agree with TRBD1. The J segment lost 4 bases and the V segment lost 4 bases, leaving 6 bases of the junction unmatched. Per the germline V gene, CDR1 is SGDLS and CDR2 is YYNGEE. The CDR3 loop spans 15 amino acids. The CDR3 nucleotides are TGTGCCAGCAGCCGGGACAGGTCGGGCACCGGGGAGCTGTTTTTT. Translating gives CASSRDRSGTGELFF. Supplemented by reference TRBV9 and TRBJ2-2, the full variable domain reads DSGVTQTPKHLITATGQRVTLRCSPRSGDLSVYWYQQSLDQGLQFLIQYYNGEERAKGNILERFSAQQFPDLHSELNLSSLELGDSALYFCASSRDRSGTGELFFGEGSRLTVL.

V usage is TRBV11-3 and J usage is TRBJ1-6; unclear D gene. Germline V gives CDR1 SGHNT, CDR2 YENEEA. Trimming cost V 1 base and J 7 bases, with 8 bases left between them. The CDR3 runs 14 residues. The CDR3 DNA is TGTGCCAGCAGCTTAGTGGTCGTAAATTCACCCCTCCACTTT. This translates into CASSLVVVNSPLHF.

The chain recombines TRBV11-3 with TRBJ2-3, with TRBD2 matching 7 bases. This CDR3 comprises 15 residues. Germline CDR1 is SGHNT and CDR2 is YENEEA. Trimming at V came to 5 bases and at J to 3 bases, leaving 8 bases not matched to a gene. The CDR3 sequence is CASSMWEGETDTQYF. The CDR3 DNA follows: TGTGCCAGCAGCATGTGGGAGGGCGAAACAGATACGCAGTATTTT.

The rearrangement links TRBV11-2 to TRBJ2-5; D possibly corresponds to TRBD1 (6 bases). This CDR3 is built from 15 residues. Per germline, CDR1 SGHAT and CDR2 FQNNGV. Trimming shortened V by 6 bases and J by 3 bases, and 17 bases separated the two germline ends. The CDR3 spells CASSLLFRGKETQYF. For the CDR3, the DNA is TGTGCCAGCAGTCTATTGTTCAGGGGAAAAGAGACCCAGTACTTC. The complete variable domain, with remaining parts taken from reference TRBV11-2 and TRBJ2-5, reads EAGVAQSPRYKIIEKRQSVAFWCNPISGHATLYWYQQILGQGPKLLIQFQNNGVVDDSQLPKDRFSAERLKGVDSTLKIQPAKLEDSAVYLCASSLLFRGKETQYFGPGTRLLVL.

This chain joins TRBV9 and TRBJ2-7; 9 bases map to TRBD2. The CDR3 contains 15 residues. Germline V CDR1 and CDR2: SGDLS, YYNGEE. Trimming removed 3 bases from V and 3 bases from J; junction bases left unmatched: 7. The CDR3 nucleotides read TGTGCCAGCAGCGCAGGGGGACTAGCTGGCTACGAGCAGTACTTC. This encodes CASSAGGLAGYEQYF. The full variable domain, with the rest looked up from reference TRBV9 and TRBJ2-7, is DSGVTQTPKHLITATGQRVTLRCSPRSGDLSVYWYQQSLDQGLQFLIQYYNGEERAKGNILERFSAQQFPDLHSELNLSSLELGDSALYFCASSAGGLAGYEQYFGPGTRLTVT.

This clone was seen once. V and J are TRBV27 and TRBJ2-5; D is undetermined. The CDR3 covers 13 residues. Germline CDR1 is MNHEY and CDR2 is SMNVEV (reference sequence). V lost 0 bases and J lost 1, with 3 bases in between. The CDR3 sequence is CASSLSGQETQYF. The DNA of the CDR3 is TGTGCCAGCAGTTTATCGGGCCAAGAGACCCAGTACTTC.

The chain employs TRBV4-2 and TRBJ1-1; D unclear. CDR3 length equals 12 residues. V was pared by 3 bases and J by 3 bases, with 5 bases between. Per germline, CDR1 LGHNA and CDR2 YNFKEQ. CDR3 region: CASSQLDTEAFF. The DNA of the CDR3 is TGTGCCAGCAGCCAGTTAGACACTGAAGCTTTCTTT.

About this clone itself: The junction differs from germline at one of its ends, possibly a read error. The identical CDR3 is also encoded by other nucleotide sequences in the sample. The chain employs TRBV18 and TRBJ2-5, with 7 positions matching TRBD1. The CDR3 contains 13 residues. Germline V gene data show CDR1 as KGHSH and CDR2 as LQKENI. For the CDR3, the DNA is TGTGCCAGCTCATCACCAGGGGGAGAGACCCAGTACTTC. Translated: CASSSPGGETQYF.

V usage is TRBV2 and J usage is TRBJ1-2; D ambiguous. This CDR3 has 13 amino acids. Looked up from germline, CDR1 is SNHLY and CDR2 is FYNNEI. V dropped 6 bases and J dropped 3 bases, with 11 bases sitting between them. This chain's CDR3 is CASRGGRDYGYTF. CDR3 nucleotides: TGTGCCAGCAGGGGTGGAAGAGACTATGGCTACACCTTC.

V gene TRBV6-5 combines with J gene TRBJ1-1; D ambiguous. The V end was cut by 0 bases, the J end by 6 bases, with 5 bases between. The CDR3 runs to 12 residues. Germline CDR1 reads MNHEY; CDR2 reads SVGAGI. CDR3 residues: CASSYSYAEAFF. The CDR3 DNA sequence: TGTGCCAGCAGTTACTCGTATGCTGAAGCTTTCTTT.

V is TRBV28 and J is TRBJ2-1, with TRBD2 matching over 8 bases. Germline V gives CDR1 MDHEN, CDR2 SYDVKM. V lost 6 bases and J lost 7; bases outside the gene matches: 11. The CDR3 sequence is 15 residues long. In DNA, the CDR3 is TGTGCCAGCAGCCTTATGGGCCCGGGGGGGAATGAGCAGTTCTTC. Protein sequence: CASSLMGPGGNEQFF.

V gene TRBV18 combines with J gene TRBJ1-4; D remains ambiguous. This CDR3 has 16 residues. The ends were cut back, 2 bases at V and 7 bases at J, with 17 bases in the middle. CDR1 is KGHSH and CDR2 is LQKENI in the germline V gene. The CDR3 nucleotides are TGTGCCAGCTCACCAACCAAAGGGAGGTTGGGTGAAAAACTGTTTTTT. Protein: CASSPTKGRLGEKLFF.

The genes are TRBV6-1 and TRBJ2-1; 8 nucleotides match TRBD1. The germline V gene has CDR1 MNHNS and CDR2 SASEGT. This CDR3 has 15 residues. V gave up 4 bases and J gave up 8 bases; unmatched junction bases: 10. CDR3 residues: CASSGEGQGNDEQFF. The CDR3 DNA follows: TGTGCCAGCAGTGGAGAAGGACAGGGTAACGATGAGCAGTTCTTC.

On this clone: The CDR3 carries no conserved terminal phenylalanine or tryptophan, so it likely arises from a read error. Because the CDR3's place on the DNA is in doubt, the DNA is left out and the CDR3 is given as listed by TCRdb. This sequence joins TRBV6-6 and TRBJ2-7; TRBD2 is the table's D call, not checked against the DNA. From its first to its last residue, the CDR3 has 12 amino acids. Per the germline V gene, CDR1 is MNHNY and CDR2 is SVGAGI (reference sequence). The CDR3: CASSSGGGVKVL.

This clone has only one observation. At one end the junction does not follow the germline gene, possibly because of a read error. This sequence joins TRBV7-7 and TRBJ1-2, with 7 positions matching TRBD1. This CDR3 has 14 residues. Germline assignment: CDR1 SSHAT and CDR2 FNYEAQ (reference sequence). The chain's CDR3 is CASSLDRAACGYTF. The CDR3 DNA follows: TGTGCTAGCAGCTTAGACAGGGCGGCGTGTGGCTACACCTTC. The full variable domain, rest sourced from reference TRBV7-7 and TRBJ1-2, is GAGVSQSPRYKVTKRGQDVTLRCDPISSHATLYWYQQALGQGPEFLTYFNYEAQPDKSGLPSDRFSAERPEGSISTLTIQRTEQRDSAMYRCASSLDRAACGYTFGSGTRLTVV.

The chain recombines TRBV21-1 with TRBJ1-2. TRBV21-1 is tagged as a pseudogene. CDR3 size: 13 residues. The CDR3 reads CALRLRLGDGYTF. The CDR3 nucleotides read TGTGCCTTGCGGCTCCGGCTCGGGGATGGCTACACCTTC.

The chain employs TRBV11-1 and TRBJ1-1; tentative D call: TRBD1 (6 bases). Per the germline V gene, CDR1 is SGHAT and CDR2 is FQDESV (reference sequence). Trimming stripped 5 bases from V and 5 bases from J, with 12 bases between. The CDR3 is 13 residues long. The CDR3 loop is CASSLGAWTEAFF. The DNA for the CDR3 is TGTGCCAGCAGCCTGGGGGCTTGGACTGAAGCTTTCTTT.

The CDR3 nucleotides read TGTGCCAGCAGCTTGGATAGCTCTGGGGCCAACGTCCTGACTTTC. The encoded protein is CASSLDSSGANVLTF. The V gene is TRBV5-4, the J gene TRBJ2-6, with unresolved D. The CDR3 sequence is 15 residues long. The ends were cut back, 0 bases at V and 0 bases at J, with 4 bases in the middle. The germline gives CDR1 SGHNT, CDR2 YYREEE (reference sequence).

This clone was observed once. The J gene is TRBJ2-1, the V gene TRBV28; 7 bases align to TRBD2. V was clipped by 2 bases and J by 6 bases; unmatched bases: 4. CDR3 length: 14 amino acids. Germline CDR1 MDHEN, CDR2 SYDVKM. CDR3 amino acids: CASSLMGEGNEQFF. In nucleotides, the CDR3 is TGTGCCAGCAGTTTAATGGGGGAGGGCAATGAGCAGTTCTTC.

The V gene is TRBV10-3, the J gene TRBJ2-1; 9 bases align to TRBD1. V trimming: 5 bases; J trimming: 7 bases; junction bases outside the gene matches: 6. The CDR3 contains 14 residues. Germline CDR1 and CDR2: ENHRY and SYGVKD. The DNA for the CDR3 is TGTGCCATCAGTCGGACAGGGGAGGGGAATGAGCAGTTCTTC. This encodes CAISRTGEGNEQFF.

The chain employs TRBV6-5 and TRBJ2-7; D might be TRBD2 (6 bases). Germline V gene lookup returns CDR1 MNHEY and CDR2 SVGAGI. Trimming shortened V by 5 bases and J by 7 bases, and 18 bases separated the two germline ends. The CDR3 loop spans 14 amino acids. CDR3 amino acids: CASSAGTPNQEQYF. CDR3 DNA sequence: TGTGCCAGCAGTGCCGGGACTCCTAACCAGGAGCAGTACTTC.